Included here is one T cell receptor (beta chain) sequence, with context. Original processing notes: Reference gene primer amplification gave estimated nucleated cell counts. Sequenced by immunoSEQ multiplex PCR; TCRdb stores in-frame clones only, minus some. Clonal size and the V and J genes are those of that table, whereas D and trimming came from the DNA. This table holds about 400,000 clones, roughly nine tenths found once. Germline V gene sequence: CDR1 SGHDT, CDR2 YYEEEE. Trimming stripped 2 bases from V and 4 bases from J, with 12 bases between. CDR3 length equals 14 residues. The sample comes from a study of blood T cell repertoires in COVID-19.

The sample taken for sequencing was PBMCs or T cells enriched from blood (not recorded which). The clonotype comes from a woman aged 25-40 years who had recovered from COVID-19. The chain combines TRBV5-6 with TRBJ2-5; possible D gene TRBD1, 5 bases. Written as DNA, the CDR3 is TGTGCCAGCAGCTTACAGGTATTCGGAGAGACCCAGTACTTC. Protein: CASSLQVFGETQYF.